Sequencing of this TCR beta chain was carried out in a study of T cell repertoires in cytomegalovirus infection. CDR3 length: 15 residues. V was trimmed by 7 bases and J by 7 bases, leaving 20 bases between them. Germline values: CDR1 MNHEY, CDR2 SMNVEV (reference sequence). Study-wide results and caveats: Carriers of CMV plus the relevant HLA were identified by cumulative public TCR beta family frequency.

In TCRdb, the reads were re-called with MiXCR into one record per CDR3 protein. In the table there are around 200,000 distinct CDR3 sequences, about a sixth of which are singletons. A word on this clonotype: Its antigen remains unidentified.

This chain links TRBV27 with TRBJ2-1; D may be TRBD2 (6 bases). The material sequenced was CD8+ T cells from PBMCs. This sequence was found in a human donor in good health (CMV status not recorded). Some clones in this sample may be carry-over from other donors' samples. CDR3: CASTSPGGPLNEQFF. DNA of the CDR3: TGTGCCAGCACGTCTCCCGGGGGACCCTTGAATGAGCAGTTCTTC.